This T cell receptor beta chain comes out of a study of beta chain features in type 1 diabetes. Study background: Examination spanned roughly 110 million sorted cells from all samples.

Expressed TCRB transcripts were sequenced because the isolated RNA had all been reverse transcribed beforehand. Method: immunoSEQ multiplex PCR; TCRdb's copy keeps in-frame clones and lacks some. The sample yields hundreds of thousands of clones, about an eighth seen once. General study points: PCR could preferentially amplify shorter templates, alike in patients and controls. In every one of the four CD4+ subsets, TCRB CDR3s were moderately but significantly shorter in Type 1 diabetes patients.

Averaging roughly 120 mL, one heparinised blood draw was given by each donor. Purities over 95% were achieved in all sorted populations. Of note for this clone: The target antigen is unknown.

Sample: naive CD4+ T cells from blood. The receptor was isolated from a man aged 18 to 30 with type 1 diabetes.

The CDR3 sequence is CASSATGGGEQYF. The CDR3 nucleotides are TGTGCCAGCAGTGCGACAGGTGGCGGCGAGCAGTACTTC. The chain combines TRBV6-5 with TRBJ2-7, with TRBD1 as a possible D gene (6 bases). V was cut by 5 bases and J by 6 bases, with 14 bases left in between. The CDR3 covers 13 residues. The germline gives CDR1 MNHEY, CDR2 SVGAGI.